What follows are 18 T cell receptor beta chains derived from one specimen sequenced in a study of T cell responses to AZD1222 COVID-19 vaccine. Here immunoSEQ multiplex PCR was the method, and the copy in TCRdb shows in-frame clones only, minus some. The data contain more than 95,000 clones, more than 75% of them singletons. The input for sequencing was peripheral blood, taken on day 0 of AZD1222 vaccination. The receptors originated from an adult in good health.

In its sample, this clone was seen once. The chain employs TRBV6-5 and TRBJ2-7; 8 bases agree with TRBD1. V shed 6 bases and J 4 bases; nucleotides not matched to a gene: 11. The germline V gene encodes CDR1 MNHEY and CDR2 SVGAGI. CDR3 size: 15 residues. CDR3 sequence (DNA): TGTGCCAGCAGCTTAGACGGACAGGGAAGGTACGAGCAGTACTTC. Translated, it gives CASSLDGQGRYEQYF.

The chain links TRBV3-1 (or the pseudogene TRBV3-2) to TRBJ2-5; D not resolved. The CDR3 is 17 amino acids. Trimming shortened V by 0 bases and J by 2 bases, and 16 bases separated the two germline ends. From germline, CDR1 is LGHDT and CDR2 YNNKEL (reference sequence). The CDR3 region is CASSQEITREVQETQYF. Here the CDR3 DNA reads TGTGCCAGCAGCCAAGAGATTACCAGAGAGGTACAAGAGACCCAGTACTTC.

V is TRBV7-2 and J is TRBJ2-3; D is undetermined. Deletions cut 1 base from V and 0 bases from J, with 5 bases between. The CDR3 covers 14 residues. In germline, CDR1 is SGHTA, CDR2 FQGNSA. The CDR3 coding sequence is TGTGCCAGCAGCTTAGAGCAGAGCACAGATACGCAGTATTTT. It codes for CASSLEQSTDTQYF. The complete variable domain, with remaining parts taken from reference TRBV7-2 and TRBJ2-3, reads GAGVSQSPSNKVTEKGKDVELRCDPISGHTALYWYRQSLGQGLEFLIYFQGNSAPDKSGLPSDRFSAERTGGSVSTLTIQRTQQEDSAVYLCASSLEQSTDTQYFGPGTRLTVL.

This chain links TRBV29-1 with TRBJ2-1; D is ambiguous. The CDR3 consists of 12 residues. Germline assignment: CDR1 SQVTM and CDR2 ANQGSEA. Trimming cost V 1 base and J 9 bases, with 10 bases left between them. This CDR3 is CSVEGLVSEQFF. In DNA form, the CDR3 reads TGCAGCGTTGAAGGGTTAGTGAGTGAGCAGTTCTTC.

This chain links TRBV7-2 with TRBJ2-1, with TRBD2 identical over 11 bases. V shed 5 bases, J shed 5 bases, and the junction held 2 bases outside the gene matches. Germline loops: CDR1 SGHTA, CDR2 FQGNSA. The CDR3 totals 14 residues. CDR3: CASSGLAGDNEQFF. CDR3 coding DNA: TGTGCCAGCAGCGGACTAGCGGGTGACAATGAGCAGTTCTTC. The variable domain in full, completed from reference TRBV7-2 and TRBJ2-1, reads GAGVSQSPSNKVTEKGKDVELRCDPISGHTALYWYRQSLGQGLEFLIYFQGNSAPDKSGLPSDRFSAERTGGSVSTLTIQRTQQEDSAVYLCASSGLAGDNEQFFGPGTRLTVL.

The chain uses TRBV7-8 and TRBJ2-7, with D possibly matching TRBD2 (5 bases). CDR1 is SGHVS, CDR2 FQNEAQ, per germline. CDR3 size: 14 residues. V shed 1 base and J shed 7 bases, with 14 bases lying between them. The CDR3 here is CASSLGLASGEQYF. The CDR3 region has the DNA TGTGCCAGCAGCTTAGGGCTAGCTTCGGGGGAGCAGTACTTC.

This clone was seen just once. A junction end diverges from the germline sequence, so it may reflect a read error. The rearrangement joins TRBV7-7 to TRBJ2-5, with 10 bases matching TRBD2. The CDR3 has 14 residues. Per the germline V gene, CDR1 is SSHAT and CDR2 is FNYEAQ (reference sequence). CDR3 loop: CASSRGLAQETQYF. The CDR3 DNA reads TGTGCTAGCAGCCGGGGACTAGCGCAAGAGACCCAGTACTTC. The entire variable domain, with the rest obtained from reference TRBV7-7 and TRBJ2-5, is as follows: GAGVSQSPRYKVTKRGQDVTLRCDPISSHATLYWYQQALGQGPEFLTYFNYEAQPDKSGLPSDRFSAERPEGSISTLTIQRTEQRDSAMYRCASSRGLAQETQYFGPGTRLLVL.

The chain recombines TRBV4-3 with TRBJ1-2; 8 bases are shared with TRBD1. Trimming took 2 bases from V and 6 from J; bases not matched to a gene: 8. This CDR3 has 15 residues. Germline CDR1 reads LGHNA; CDR2 reads YSLEER. The CDR3 DNA reads TGCGCCAGCAGCCAAACAAGGACAGGGATGCATGGCTACACCTTC. Protein sequence: CASSQTRTGMHGYTF.

V gene TRBV11-3 combines with J gene TRBJ2-7; D unclear. The germline V gene encodes CDR1 SGHNT and CDR2 YENEEA. The length of the CDR3 is 12 residues. The germline V and J ends were trimmed by 5 bases and 8 bases, with 13 bases remaining between them. CDR3 amino acids: CASSPTQLKQYF. As DNA, the CDR3 is TGTGCCAGCAGCCCGACCCAGTTAAAGCAGTACTTC.

The V call is TRBV6-2 or TRBV6-3, the J call TRBJ2-7, with D perhaps being TRBD1 or TRBD2 (5 bases each). V lost 4 bases, J lost 4 bases, and 8 bases lay in between. CDR1 and CDR2 (germline): MNHEY, SVGEGT. This CDR3 has 12 amino acids. The CDR3 region is CASSWDGYEQYF. CDR3 sequence (DNA): TGTGCCAGCAGTTGGGACGGTTACGAGCAGTACTTC.

The V call is TRBV2, the J call TRBJ1-2; D might be TRBD1 (5 bases). This CDR3 is built from 14 residues. Germline V gene lookup returns CDR1 SNHLY and CDR2 FYNNEI. Trimming shortened V by 3 bases and J by 0 bases, and 8 bases separated the two germline ends. CDR3 nucleotides: TGTGCCAGCAGTGATCAGGGAGCTAACTATGGCTACACCTTC. Its translation is CASSDQGANYGYTF.

The chain joins TRBV5-5 to TRBJ1-1; D not certain. V was trimmed by 0 bases and J by 0 bases, leaving 12 bases between them. CDR3 length: 16 residues. Per the germline V gene, CDR1 is SGHKS and CDR2 is YYEKEE (reference sequence). CDR3 in amino acids: CASSLEMGRMNTEAFF. The CDR3 DNA reads as TGTGCCAGCAGCTTGGAAATGGGTAGAATGAACACTGAAGCTTTCTTT.

The rearrangement joins TRBV4-2 to TRBJ1-4, with no clear D. The CDR3 spans 14 residues. Germline values: CDR1 LGHNA, CDR2 YNFKEQ. V was trimmed by 0 bases and J by 4 bases, leaving 6 bases between them. The CDR3 nucleotides are TGTGCCAGCAGCCAAGATCACGGTAATGAAAAACTGTTTTTT. Translating gives CASSQDHGNEKLFF.

This sequence joins TRBV5-1 and TRBJ2-2; D might be TRBD1 (6 bases). This CDR3 comprises 20 residues. Trimming left V 3 bases short and J 6 bases short, with 30 bases between. CDR1 is SGHRS and CDR2 is YFSETQ in the germline V gene. For the CDR3, the DNA is TGCGCCAGCAGCTGGCCCCCCGGGACACAAAAGACCGTCGTCCCCGGGGAGCTGTTTTTT. It yields the protein CASSWPPGTQKTVVPGELFF.

The V gene is TRBV11-3, the J gene TRBJ2-1; unclear D gene. This CDR3 region has 15 residues. Germline V CDR1 and CDR2: SGHNT, YENEEA. The germline V and J ends were trimmed by 2 bases and 0 bases, with 8 bases remaining between them. CDR3 sequence (DNA): TGTGCCAGCAGCTTATCCGCTAGCTCCTACAATGAGCAGTTCTTC. Translated, it gives CASSLSASSYNEQFF.

The gene calls are TRBV7-9 and TRBJ2-2; the D gene is possibly TRBD2 (5 bases). The V end lost 5 bases, the J end lost 4 bases, and 23 bases lay between the germline ends. CDR1 and CDR2 (germline): SEHNR, FQNEAQ (reference sequence). The CDR3 extends over 18 amino acids. The CDR3 DNA is TGTGCCAGCAGCCCCGGTGGGTTTCCGAGGGAGACCACCGGGGAGCTGTTTTTT. Translated: CASSPGGFPRETTGELFF.

Only one count was recorded for this clone. The rearrangement uses TRBV7-9 and TRBJ2-1, with D perhaps matching TRBD1 or TRBD2 (6 bases each). The CDR3 covers 13 residues. CDR1 is SEHNR, CDR2 FQNEAQ, per germline (reference sequence). V dropped 8 bases and J dropped 8 bases, with 16 bases sitting between them. CDR3 coding DNA: TGTGCCAGCGGACAACCGAGGGGGGATGAGCAGTTCTTC. Its translation is CASGQPRGDEQFF.

The chain combines TRBV24-1 with TRBJ2-3, with TRBD2 matching over 9 bases. The CDR3 loop spans 15 amino acids. J was trimmed by 5 bases and V by 4 bases; bases with no gene match: 6. Germline CDR1 KGHDR, CDR2 SFDVKD. CDR3 sequence (DNA): TGTGCCACCAGTGAGGCCGGGACTAGCCAAGATACGCAGTATTTT. This sequence encodes CATSEAGTSQDTQYF.